This paragraph reports one T cell receptor (beta chain). These data belong to a study of Ad26.COV2.S vaccination and SARS-CoV-2 variants. Study-level information: It was the COV1001 Ad26.COV2.S trial arm that included the donor.

Libraries were prepared by immunoSEQ multiplex PCR; TCRdb keeps only in-frame clonotypes and omits some of them. The sample contains fewer than 600,000 clones, 80% to 90% of which appear only once. The V end was cut by 3 bases, the J end by 0 bases, with 14 bases between. Germline V gene sequence: CDR1 LNHNV, CDR2 YYDKDF (reference sequence). The CDR3 runs 16 residues. Regarding treatment: 15 to 20 received Ad26.COV2.S at low or high dose, single or two shots; 5 received placebo; per-sample allocation not given. Sampling was done on day 63 after the first vaccine or placebo injection. Based in Boston, the donor was an adult of 18-55 years.

The sequence came from a person aged 18-65 years who received the Ad26.COV2.S COVID-19 vaccine or a placebo. Here the sequenced sample was peripheral blood, taken in a trial of Ad26.COV2.S vaccine versus placebo. The genes are TRBV15 and TRBJ2-5; D is ambiguous. CDR3 sequence: CATSSLRSLNQETQYF. The CDR3 DNA reads as TGTGCCACCAGCAGCCTCCGGTCGCTAAACCAAGAGACCCAGTACTTC.